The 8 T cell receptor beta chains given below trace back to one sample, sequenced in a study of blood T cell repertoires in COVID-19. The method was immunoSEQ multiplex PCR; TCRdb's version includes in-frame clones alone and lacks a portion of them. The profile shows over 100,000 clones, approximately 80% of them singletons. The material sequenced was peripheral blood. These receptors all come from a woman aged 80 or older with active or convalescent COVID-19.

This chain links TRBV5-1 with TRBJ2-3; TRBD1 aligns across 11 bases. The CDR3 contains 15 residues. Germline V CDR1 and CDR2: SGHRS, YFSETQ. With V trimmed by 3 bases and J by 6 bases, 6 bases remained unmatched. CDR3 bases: TGCGCCAGCAGCTCAAGGACAGGGGGCCTGGATACGCAGTATTTT. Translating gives CASSSRTGGLDTQYF.

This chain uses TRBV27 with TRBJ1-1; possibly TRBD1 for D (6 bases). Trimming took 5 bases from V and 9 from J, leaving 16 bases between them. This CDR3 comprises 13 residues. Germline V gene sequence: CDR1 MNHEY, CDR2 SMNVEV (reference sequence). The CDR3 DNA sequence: TGTGCCAGCAGTCCAAGGACAGCAAGCAAAGCTTTCTTT. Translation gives CASSPRTASKAFF.

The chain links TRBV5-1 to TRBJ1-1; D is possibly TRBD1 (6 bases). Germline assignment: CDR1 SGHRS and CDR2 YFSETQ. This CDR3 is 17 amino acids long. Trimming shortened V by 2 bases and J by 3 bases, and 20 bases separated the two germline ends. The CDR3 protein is CASSFDRIGITDTEAFF. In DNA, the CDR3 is TGCGCCAGCAGCTTCGACAGGATCGGGATAACAGACACTGAAGCTTTCTTT.

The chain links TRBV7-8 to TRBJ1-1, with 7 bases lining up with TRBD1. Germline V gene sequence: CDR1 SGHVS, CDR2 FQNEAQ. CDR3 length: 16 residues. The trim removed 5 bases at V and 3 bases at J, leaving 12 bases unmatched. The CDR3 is CASSLRIRQGYTEAFF. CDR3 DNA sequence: TGTGCCAGCAGCCTACGGATACGACAGGGCTACACTGAAGCTTTCTTT.

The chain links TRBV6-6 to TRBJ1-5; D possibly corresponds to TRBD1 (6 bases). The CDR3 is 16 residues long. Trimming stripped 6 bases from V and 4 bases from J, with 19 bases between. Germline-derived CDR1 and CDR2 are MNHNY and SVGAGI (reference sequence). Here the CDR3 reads CASSPLSTGSNQPQHF. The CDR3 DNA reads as TGTGCCAGCAGCCCCCTCTCGACAGGCTCTAATCAGCCCCAGCATTTT.

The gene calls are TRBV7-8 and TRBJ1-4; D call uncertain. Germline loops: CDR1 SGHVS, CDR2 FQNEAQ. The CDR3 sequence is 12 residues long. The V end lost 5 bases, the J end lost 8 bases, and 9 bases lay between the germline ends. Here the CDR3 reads CASSRPGEKLFF. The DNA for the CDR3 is TGTGCCAGCAGCAGACCAGGCGAAAAACTGTTTTTT. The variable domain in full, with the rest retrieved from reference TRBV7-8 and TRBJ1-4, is GAGVSQSPRYKVAKRGQDVALRCDPISGHVSLFWYQQALGQGPEFLTYFQNEAQLDKSGLPSDRFFAERPEGSVSTLKIQRTQQEDSAVYLCASSRPGEKLFFGSGTQLSVL.

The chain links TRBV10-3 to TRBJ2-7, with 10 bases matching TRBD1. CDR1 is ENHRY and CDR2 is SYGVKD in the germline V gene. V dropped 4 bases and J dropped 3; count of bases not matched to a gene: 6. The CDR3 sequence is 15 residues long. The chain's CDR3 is CAISGGDRGRYEQYF. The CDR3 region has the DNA TGTGCCATCAGTGGTGGGGACAGGGGACGCTACGAGCAGTACTTC.

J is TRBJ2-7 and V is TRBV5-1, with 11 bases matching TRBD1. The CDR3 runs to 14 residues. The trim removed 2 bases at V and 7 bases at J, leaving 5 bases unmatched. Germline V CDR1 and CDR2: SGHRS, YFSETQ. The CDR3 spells CASSLGQGALEQYF. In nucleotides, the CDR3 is TGCGCCAGCAGCTTAGGACAGGGGGCGCTTGAGCAGTACTTC.